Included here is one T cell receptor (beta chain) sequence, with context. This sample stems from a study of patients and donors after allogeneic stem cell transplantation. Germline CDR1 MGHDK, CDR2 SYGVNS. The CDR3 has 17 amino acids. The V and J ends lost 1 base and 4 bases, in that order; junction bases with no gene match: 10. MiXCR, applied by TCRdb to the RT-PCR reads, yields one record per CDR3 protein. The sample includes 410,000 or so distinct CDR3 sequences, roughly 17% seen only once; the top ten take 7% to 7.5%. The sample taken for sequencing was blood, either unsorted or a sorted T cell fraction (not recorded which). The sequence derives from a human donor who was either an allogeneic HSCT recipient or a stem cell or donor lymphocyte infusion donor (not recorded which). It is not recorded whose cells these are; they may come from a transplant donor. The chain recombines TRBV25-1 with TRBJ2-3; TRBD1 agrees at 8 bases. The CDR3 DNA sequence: TGTGCCAGCAGTGAATCCCTACCCGGACAGGGACCAGATACGCAGTATTTT. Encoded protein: CASSESLPGQGPDTQYF.